One and the same sample provided the 29 T cell receptor beta chains below, sequenced in a study of T cell changes during pregnancy in multiple sclerosis. Assay: immunoSEQ multiplex PCR; the TCRdb copy retains only in-frame clones and omits some. The sample consists of 93,000 or so clones, roughly nine tenths of them appearing once. The material sequenced was peripheral blood, taken after pregnancy. The receptors here all came from a female donor with multiple sclerosis, enrolled in a pregnancy study.

The rearrangement links TRBV11-2 to TRBJ2-7; 9 bases align to TRBD1. The CDR3 is 17 residues long. The germline V gene has CDR1 SGHAT and CDR2 FQNNGV. V gave up 4 bases and J gave up 2 bases; unmatched junction bases: 12. The chain's CDR3 is CASSSRGGQGNAYEQYF. CDR3 DNA sequence: TGTGCCAGCAGCTCGCGAGGCGGACAGGGGAACGCCTACGAGCAGTACTTC.

The genes are TRBV5-1 and TRBJ2-3; 11 bases agree with TRBD2. The trim removed 4 bases at V and 4 bases at J, leaving 8 bases unmatched. This CDR3 is 16 amino acids long. In germline, CDR1 is SGHRS, CDR2 YFSETQ. CDR3 coding DNA: TGCGCCAGCAGCCCTCTAGCGGGAGGCCCCCCAGATACGCAGTATTTT. It yields the protein CASSPLAGGPPDTQYF.

This rearrangement joins TRBV4-1 to TRBJ2-1; D is perhaps TRBD2 (7 bases). The CDR3 runs to 18 residues. The germline CDR1 and CDR2 sequences are MGHRA and YSYEKL. Trimming took 0 bases from V and 6 from J, leaving 21 bases between them. Here the CDR3 DNA reads TGCGCCAGCAGCCAAGAGGGGGGCGGGCTAGCGGTTTTCAATGAGCAGTTCTTC. This encodes CASSQEGGGLAVFNEQFF.

CDR3 residues: CASSSRVGGITDTQYF. CDR3 sequence (DNA): TGTGCCAGCAGTTCTAGGGTCGGCGGGATCACAGATACGCAGTATTTT. The J gene is TRBJ2-3, the V gene TRBV6-5; a weak D match, TRBD2 (6 bases). This CDR3 region has 16 residues. V gave up 4 bases and J gave up 2 bases, with 16 bases separating them. The germline V gene encodes CDR1 MNHEY and CDR2 SVGAGI.

The chain carries TRBV6-5 and TRBJ2-7, with TRBD2 identical over 10 bases. This CDR3 contains 14 residues. The V segment lost 6 bases and the J segment 2 bases; nucleotides outside the gene matches: 4. Per the germline V gene, CDR1 is MNHEY and CDR2 is SVGAGI. The CDR3 loop is CASSTGTSAYEQYF. DNA for the CDR3: TGTGCCAGCAGCACCGGGACTAGCGCCTACGAGCAGTACTTC.

The chain is built from TRBV2 and TRBJ2-3; D is perhaps TRBD1 (6 bases). In germline, CDR1 is SNHLY, CDR2 FYNNEI. The V and J ends lost 11 bases and 2 bases respectively, with 11 bases between them. The CDR3 has 12 amino acids. The DNA of the CDR3 is TGTGCCGGCGGACAGACCACAGATACGCAGTATTTT. Its protein is CAGGQTTDTQYF. The full variable domain, rest sourced from reference TRBV2 and TRBJ2-3, is EPEVTQTPSHQVTQMGQEVILRCVPISNHLYFYWYRQILGQKVEFLVSFYNNEISEKSEIFDDQFSVERPDGSNFTLKIRSTKLEDSAMYFCAGGQTTDTQYFGPGTRLTVL.

This rearrangement joins TRBV4-1 to TRBJ2-1, with 8 nucleotides matching TRBD2. CDR3 length: 17 amino acids. The germline V gene has CDR1 MGHRA and CDR2 YSYEKL. Trimming removed 0 bases from V and 10 bases from J; junction bases left unmatched: 14. DNA for the CDR3: TGCGCCAGCAGCCAAGACCTAGTCGCGGGGGGTCCGCGAGAGCAGTTCTTC. Translation: CASSQDLVAGGPREQFF.

This chain uses TRBV19 with TRBJ2-1; D might be TRBD2 (5 bases). The V end lost 1 base, the J end lost 0 bases, and 10 bases lay between the germline ends. This CDR3 comprises 16 residues. Germline values: CDR1 LNHDA, CDR2 SQIVND (reference sequence). The CDR3 DNA sequence: TGTGCCAGTAGTATAGGAGCGGCCAGCTCCTACAATGAGCAGTTCTTC. Its translation: CASSIGAASSYNEQFF. Full variable domain (remainder filled in from reference TRBV19 and TRBJ2-1): DGGITQSPKYLFRKEGQNVTLSCEQNLNHDAMYWYRQDPGQGLRLIYYSQIVNDFQKGDIAEGYSVSREKKESFPLTVTSAQKNPTAFYLCASSIGAASSYNEQFFGPGTRLTVL.

The chain has TRBV5-4 and TRBJ1-2, with D uncertain. Trimming stripped 4 bases from V and 4 bases from J, with 11 bases between. The CDR3 runs to 13 residues. Germline values: CDR1 SGHNT, CDR2 YYREEE (reference sequence). This chain's CDR3 is CASSQEGGYGYTF. The CDR3 nucleotides are TGTGCCAGCAGCCAAGAGGGTGGCTATGGCTACACCTTC. The variable domain in full, with the rest retrieved from reference TRBV5-4 and TRBJ1-2, is ETGVTQSPTHLIKTRGQQVTLRCSSQSGHNTVSWYQQALGQGPQFIFQYYREEENGRGNFPPRFSGLQFPNYSSELNVNALELDDSALYLCASSQEGGYGYTFGSGTRLTVV.

V and J are TRBV4-2 and TRBJ2-7; 7 bases are shared with TRBD1. Per germline, CDR1 LGHNA and CDR2 YNFKEQ. This CDR3 spans 15 amino acids. The J segment lost 2 bases and the V segment lost 1 base, leaving 5 bases of the junction unmatched. CDR3 DNA sequence: TGTGCCAGCAGCCAAGTTGAGGGGGCAACCTACGAGCAGTACTTC. Its translation: CASSQVEGATYEQYF.

The chain uses TRBV5-1 and TRBJ2-5; TRBD2 matches at 9 bases. The V segment lost 4 bases and the J segment 4 bases; nucleotides outside the gene matches: 11. The germline gives CDR1 SGHRS, CDR2 YFSETQ. The CDR3 is 16 amino acids. The chain's CDR3 is CASSLEGAGGRETQYF. DNA for the CDR3: TGCGCCAGCAGCCTTGAGGGCGCGGGGGGGCGAGAGACCCAGTACTTC. The complete variable domain, with remaining parts taken from reference TRBV5-1 and TRBJ2-5, reads KAGVTQTPRYLIKTRGQQVTLSCSPISGHRSVSWYQQTPGQGLQFLFEYFSETQRNKGNFPGRFSGRQFSNSRSEMNVSTLELGDSALYLCASSLEGAGGRETQYFGPGTRLLVL.

Only a few counts were recorded for this clone. The rearrangement joins TRBV7-2 to TRBJ1-5; TRBD1 agrees at 7 bases. V shed 4 bases, J shed 7 bases, and the junction held 7 bases outside the gene matches. In germline, CDR1 is SGHTA, CDR2 FQGNSA. The CDR3 is 14 residues long. The CDR3 reads CASSSTPDRQPQHF. CDR3 nucleotide sequence: TGTGCCAGCAGCTCGACCCCGGACAGGCAGCCCCAGCATTTT.

The chain has TRBV7-9 and TRBJ1-5, with D uncertain. CDR3 length: 13 residues. Germline CDR1 SEHNR, CDR2 FQNEAQ (reference sequence). Trimming stripped 2 bases from V and 1 base from J, with 3 bases between. CDR3 sequence: CASSLQSNQPQHF. The CDR3 DNA follows: TGTGCCAGCAGCTTACAAAGCAATCAGCCCCAGCATTTT.

V usage is TRBV2 and J usage is TRBJ2-7; no clear D. Trimming stripped 8 bases from V and 3 bases from J, with 14 bases between. CDR3 length: 13 amino acids. Germline CDR1 SNHLY, CDR2 FYNNEI. Here the CDR3 reads CASQSVSNYEQYF. The DNA for the CDR3 is TGTGCCAGCCAGAGTGTTAGCAACTACGAGCAGTACTTC.

The chain employs TRBV18 and TRBJ1-2; 8 positions agree with TRBD1. Losses at the gene ends were 2 bases for V and 7 bases for J; bases not matched to a gene: 6. The CDR3 consists of 14 residues. Looked up from germline, CDR1 is KGHSH and CDR2 is LQKENI. This CDR3 reads CASSPGVDRGGYTF. The DNA of the CDR3 is TGTGCCAGCTCACCAGGGGTTGACAGGGGTGGCTACACCTTC.

The chain has TRBV19 and TRBJ1-5, with 7 bases identical to TRBD1. J was trimmed by 2 bases and V by 7 bases; bases with no gene match: 5. This CDR3 contains 14 residues. Germline CDR1 LNHDA, CDR2 SQIVND (reference sequence). The CDR3 DNA is TGTGCCAGTAAAGACAGGGACCGCAATCAGCCCCAGCATTTT. It translates to CASKDRDRNQPQHF.

This sequence joins TRBV15 and TRBJ2-7; D is perhaps TRBD1 (6 bases). With 5 bases removed from V and 4 bases from J, the gap between germline ends came to 18 bases. Germline V CDR1 and CDR2: LNHNV, YYDKDF (reference sequence). CDR3 length equals 15 residues. CDR3 sequence reads: CATSEPGQGGYEQYF. CDR3 sequence (DNA): TGTGCCACCAGCGAACCGGGACAAGGTGGTTACGAGCAGTACTTC.

The rearrangement links TRBV5-4 to TRBJ2-1; 14 bases align to TRBD2. Germline loops: CDR1 SGHNT, CDR2 YYREEE (reference sequence). The V segment lost 1 base and the J segment 8 bases; nucleotides outside the gene matches: 8. The CDR3 covers 17 residues. In DNA, the CDR3 is TGTGCCAGCAGCTTGCCGGCGGGACTAGCGGGAGTAGATGAGCAGTTCTTC. It is translated as CASSLPAGLAGVDEQFF.

The chain is built from TRBV7-9 and TRBJ2-5; D gene uncertain. The germline V gene has CDR1 SEHNR and CDR2 FQNEAQ (reference sequence). The CDR3 is made up of 13 amino acids. The V and J ends lost 5 bases and 4 bases respectively, with 11 bases between them. The CDR3 is CASSPPSGETQYF. The CDR3 nucleotides are TGTGCCAGCAGCCCCCCCTCGGGAGAGACCCAGTACTTC.

This clone was detected once. V gene TRBV11-3 combines with J gene TRBJ2-7, with D tentatively TRBD2 (7 bases). CDR3 length: 14 residues. The V end lost 2 bases, the J end lost 5 bases, and 13 bases lay between the germline ends. Germline V gene sequence: CDR1 SGHNT, CDR2 YENEEA. The CDR3 region is CASSLRGGPDEQYF. Here the CDR3 DNA reads TGTGCCAGCAGCTTAAGGGGGGGGCCGGACGAGCAGTACTTC.

V gene TRBV2 combines with J gene TRBJ2-2, with 14 bases fitting TRBD2. There are 16 residues in the CDR3. Per the germline V gene, CDR1 is SNHLY and CDR2 is FYNNEI. V trimming: 10 bases; J trimming: 5 bases; junction bases outside the gene matches: 9. The CDR3 region has the DNA TGTGCCACCCCGGGACTAGCGGGAGAGGGGACCGGGGAGCTGTTTTTT. This encodes CATPGLAGEGTGELFF.

The chain combines TRBV6-1 with TRBJ2-7, with D unresolved. The V end was cut by 5 bases, the J end by 3 bases, with 11 bases between. The CDR3 is 13 amino acids. CDR1 is MNHNS, CDR2 SASEGT, per germline. CDR3 sequence: CASSQVKSYEQYF. CDR3 nucleotide sequence: TGTGCCAGCAGTCAGGTCAAAAGCTACGAGCAGTACTTC.

The gene calls are TRBV7-2 and TRBJ2-7; 10 nucleotides agree with TRBD2. CDR3 length: 17 residues. With 1 base clipped from V and 3 bases from J, the junction kept 9 bases outside the gene matches. From germline, CDR1 is SGHTA and CDR2 FQGNSA. The CDR3 region has the DNA TGTGCCAGCAGCTTAGAGGCTAGCGGGGGCTCCCTCTACGAGCAGTACTTC. Translation: CASSLEASGGSLYEQYF.

The rearrangement uses TRBV6-5 and TRBJ1-2; no firm D call. Germline CDR1 MNHEY, CDR2 SVGAGI. V lost 3 bases to trimming and J lost 2 bases, with 10 bases between them. This CDR3 is 14 amino acids long. The CDR3 DNA follows: TGTGCCAGCAGTTATCTTCAGGCGAACTATGGCTACACCTTC. Residues: CASSYLQANYGYTF.

This chain uses TRBV6-5 with TRBJ2-1; 9 nucleotides match TRBD2. The V gene's germline CDR1 is MNHEY and CDR2 SVGAGI. V shed 10 bases and J 5 bases; nucleotides not matched to a gene: 6. The CDR3 has 13 amino acids. Here the CDR3 reads CATASGEDNEQFF. As DNA, the CDR3 is TGTGCCACCGCTAGCGGGGAAGACAATGAGCAGTTCTTC.

This rearrangement joins TRBV5-4 to TRBJ2-5; TRBD1 is a possible D gene (6 bases). V was clipped by 1 base and J by 5 bases, with 15 bases between them. The CDR3 spans 15 residues. Germline V lookup: CDR1 SGHNT, CDR2 YYREEE (reference sequence). The CDR3 region has the DNA TGTGCCAGCAGCTTGACAGGACAGTATACCGAGACCCAGTACTTC. It is translated as CASSLTGQYTETQYF.

This clone was observed once. The gene calls are TRBV6-1 and TRBJ1-1; possible D gene TRBD1, 5 bases. With 3 bases removed from V and 1 base from J, the gap between germline ends came to 9 bases. The CDR3 is 14 residues long. Germline CDR1 is MNHNS and CDR2 is SASEGT. CDR3 in amino acids: CASSEPGRNTEAFF. CDR3 DNA sequence: TGTGCCAGCAGTGAGCCAGGGCGGAACACTGAAGCTTTCTTT.

The J gene is TRBJ2-7, the V gene TRBV9; D unclear. The length of the CDR3 is 11 residues. V was pared by 4 bases and J by 2 bases, with 4 bases between. Germline-derived CDR1 and CDR2 are SGDLS and YYNGEE. CDR3 loop: CASSSAYEQYF. The DNA for the CDR3 is TGTGCCAGCAGCTCAGCCTACGAGCAGTACTTC.

This clone came up once. The J gene is TRBJ2-7, the V gene TRBV27; TRBD2 is a possible D gene (6 bases). Germline CDR1 MNHEY, CDR2 SMNVEV (reference sequence). Trimming shortened V by 5 bases and J by 0 bases, and 11 bases separated the two germline ends. The length of the CDR3 is 14 residues. The CDR3 sequence is CASSNSGLSYEQYF. CDR3 in DNA: TGTGCCAGCAGTAATAGCGGACTCTCCTACGAGCAGTACTTC.